Below, 26 T cell receptor beta chains from the same sample are listed, as sequenced in a study of blood T cell repertoires in COVID-19. Data came from immunoSEQ multiplex PCR; TCRdb stores just in-frame clones and leaves some out. Of about 440,000 clones in the sample, 90% were seen once. Specimen: PBMCs or T cells enriched from blood (not recorded which). The origin of the receptors is a man aged 18-30 years who had recovered from COVID-19.

The gene calls are TRBV4-1 and TRBJ1-2; the D gene is possibly TRBD1 (6 bases). Trimming removed 0 bases at V and 8 bases at J, with 19 bases between. The CDR3 loop spans 16 amino acids. CDR1 and CDR2 (germline): MGHRA, YSYEKL. CDR3 loop: CASSQDVLSRGAGYTF. In nucleotides, the CDR3 is TGCGCCAGCAGCCAAGATGTCCTTAGCAGGGGCGCGGGCTACACCTTC.

The chain couples TRBV19 to TRBJ1-2; D is uncertain. The CDR3 is 15 residues long. V was shortened by 6 bases and J by 3 bases, with 17 bases between the two germline ends. The germline gives CDR1 LNHDA, CDR2 SQIVND (reference sequence). CDR3 DNA sequence: TGTGCCAGTAGGGGGTTGAGGGAGTCGGACTATGGCTACACCTTC. Translating gives CASRGLRESDYGYTF.

This chain joins TRBV9 and TRBJ1-1; TRBD1 is a possible D gene (5 bases). Germline-derived CDR1 and CDR2 are SGDLS and YYNGEE. Trimming cost V 4 bases and J 4 bases, with 14 bases left between them. The CDR3 sequence is 14 residues long. CDR3 DNA: TGTGCCAGCAGCCCCCCCGGGGGGGGCACTGAAGCTTTCTTT. It translates to CASSPPGGGTEAFF.

The V gene is TRBV27, the J gene TRBJ2-1; TRBD2 matches at 7 bases. The CDR3 is 14 residues long. V lost 2 bases and J lost 3; bases outside the gene matches: 1. Germline lookup yields CDR1 MNHEY and CDR2 SMNVEV (reference sequence). DNA of the CDR3: TGTGCCAGCAGTTTAGCGGGAGTCTACAATGAGCAGTTCTTC. Translating it yields CASSLAGVYNEQFF.

The chain uses TRBV18 and TRBJ2-5; D gene unclear. From germline, CDR1 is KGHSH and CDR2 LQKENI. The CDR3 runs to 14 residues. Trimming took 3 bases from V and 5 from J, leaving 13 bases between them. The CDR3 sequence: CASSPPGPGETQYF. The CDR3 region has the DNA TGTGCCAGCTCACCCCCTGGTCCGGGTGAGACCCAGTACTTC.

The chain employs TRBV2 and TRBJ2-5; tentatively, D is TRBD2 (5 bases). V was shortened by 3 bases and J by 5 bases, with 13 bases between the two germline ends. From germline, CDR1 is SNHLY and CDR2 FYNNEI. The CDR3 is 14 amino acids. CDR3 in DNA: TGTGCCAGCAGTGATTGGTCGGGATATGAGACCCAGTACTTC. Amino acids: CASSDWSGYETQYF.

This chain links TRBV4-1 with TRBJ2-7; tentatively, D is TRBD2 (6 bases). The CDR3 has 13 residues. The germline V and J ends were trimmed by 4 bases and 1 base, with 8 bases remaining between them. Germline V lookup: CDR1 MGHRA, CDR2 YSYEKL. The CDR3 DNA reads TGCGCCAGCAGCCCCGGACTATCCTACGAGCAGTACTTC. It codes for CASSPGLSYEQYF.

The DNA of the CDR3 is TGTGCCAGCAGCCCAGGGGGCCAAGCTGGCTACACCTTC. This encodes CASSPGGQAGYTF. The gene calls are TRBV28 and TRBJ1-2; 8 nucleotides agree with TRBD1. CDR1 MDHEN and CDR2 SYDVKM come from the germline V gene. V lost 6 bases to trimming and J lost 7 bases; unmatched junction nucleotides: 7. This CDR3 region has 13 residues.

This clone was found a few times. This chain joins TRBV6-1 and TRBJ2-3, with 11 bases aligning to TRBD2. This CDR3 contains 15 residues. V shed 2 bases, J shed 8 bases, and the junction held 6 bases outside the gene matches. Germline CDR1 and CDR2: MNHNS and SASEGT. The CDR3 coding sequence is TGTGCCAGCAGTGAAATAGCGGGGGGGCCAGGTACGCAGTATTTT. This gives the protein CASSEIAGGPGTQYF.

The gene calls are TRBV12-2 and TRBJ2-7; the DNA was not compared with TRBD1, the D call given in the table. TRBV12-2 is tagged as a pseudogene. This CDR3 is built from 18 residues. The CDR3 is CASRSPSSQVLSSYEQYF. The DNA for the CDR3 is TGTGCAAGTCGCTCCCCCTCATCACAGGTTCTTAGCTCCTACGAGCAGTACTTC.

The chain carries TRBV7-8 and TRBJ1-1; D is undetermined. Trimming took off 3 bases at V and 4 bases at J, with 12 bases between the two ends. Germline CDR1 is SGHVS and CDR2 is FQNEAQ. The CDR3 extends over 14 amino acids. The CDR3 loop reads CASSFADRGTEAFF. CDR3 DNA: TGTGCCAGCAGCTTCGCAGACCGGGGCACTGAAGCTTTCTTT.

Regarding this clone: The sample has other DNA sequences that encode this CDR3 too. The chain recombines TRBV19 with TRBJ1-1; D gene unclear. V shed 5 bases and J shed 3 bases, with 7 bases lying between them. The CDR3 is made up of 12 amino acids. Germline V CDR1 and CDR2: LNHDA, SQIVND (reference sequence). CDR3: CASSGRYTEAFF. In DNA, the CDR3 is TGTGCCAGTAGTGGCCGTTACACTGAAGCTTTCTTT. Full variable domain (outside the CDR3, taken from reference TRBV19 and TRBJ1-1): DGGITQSPKYLFRKEGQNVTLSCEQNLNHDAMYWYRQDPGQGLRLIYYSQIVNDFQKGDIAEGYSVSREKKESFPLTVTSAQKNPTAFYLCASSGRYTEAFFGQGTRLTVV.

The chain is built from TRBV7-6 and TRBJ1-1; no reliable D call. This CDR3 comprises 13 residues. Germline values: CDR1 SGHVS, CDR2 FNYEAQ. V was clipped by 4 bases and J by 0 bases, with 6 bases between them. The CDR3 loop is CASSYSMNTEAFF. CDR3 bases: TGTGCCAGCAGCTATAGCATGAACACTGAAGCTTTCTTT.

The gene calls are TRBV6-1 and TRBJ1-3; maybe TRBD1 (5 bases). Germline V CDR1 and CDR2: MNHNS, SASEGT. Trimming removed 2 bases from V and 0 bases from J, with 8 bases in between. CDR3 length: 15 residues. CDR3 residues: CASSESTASGNTIYF. The CDR3 nucleotides are TGTGCCAGCAGTGAATCGACAGCCTCTGGAAACACCATATATTTT.

V and J are TRBV9 and TRBJ2-1; the D gene is possibly TRBD2 (5 bases). The CDR3 extends over 17 amino acids. Trimming left V 4 bases short and J 4 bases short, with 21 bases between. Germline CDR1 SGDLS, CDR2 YYNGEE. CDR3 sequence: CASSRARVRSEYNEQFF. CDR3 in DNA: TGTGCCAGCAGCCGAGCGCGGGTGAGGTCGGAATACAATGAGCAGTTCTTC.

The chain links TRBV5-4 to TRBJ1-6; D might be TRBD1 (5 bases). V was shortened by 0 bases and J by 8 bases, with 12 bases between the two germline ends. The CDR3 is made up of 15 amino acids. Germline CDR1 reads SGHNT; CDR2 reads YYREEE (reference sequence). In DNA, the CDR3 is TGTGCCAGCAGCTTGGATCCGGGGGACTATTCACCCCTCCACTTT. Protein sequence: CASSLDPGDYSPLHF.

A word on this clone: Other DNA sequences of this sample code for an identical CDR3. The V call is TRBV18, the J call TRBJ2-7; 8 bases are a match to TRBD1. Germline CDR1 and CDR2: KGHSH and LQKENI. There are 16 residues in the CDR3. With V trimmed by 0 bases and J by 6 bases, 10 bases remained unmatched. CDR3 residues: CASSPPGQGALGEQYF. As DNA, the CDR3 is TGTGCCAGCTCACCACCTGGGCAGGGGGCTTTGGGCGAGCAGTACTTC. Full variable domain (rest looked up from reference TRBV18 and TRBJ2-7): NAGVMQNPRHLVRRRGQEARLRCSPMKGHSHVYWYRQLPEEGLKFMVYLQKENIIDESGMPKERFSAEFPKEGPSILRIQQVVRGDSAAYFCASSPPGQGALGEQYFGPGTRLTVT.

The V gene is TRBV5-1, the J gene TRBJ2-6, with D uncertain. V was clipped by 6 bases and J by 3 bases, with 19 bases between them. CDR1 SGHRS and CDR2 YFSETQ come from the germline V gene. This CDR3 is 17 amino acids long. The CDR3 DNA reads as TGCGCCAGCACCCTTACCTACGGTTCGGGTGGGGCCAACGTCCTGACTTTC. This gives the protein CASTLTYGSGGANVLTF.

The chain uses TRBV7-9 and TRBJ1-2; no clear D gene. The CDR3 has 15 amino acids. V was trimmed by 5 bases and J by 4 bases, leaving 17 bases between them. Germline assignment: CDR1 SEHNR and CDR2 FQNEAQ (reference sequence). In DNA form, the CDR3 reads TGTGCCAGCAGCCCCTCTCCAAGCGGTAGCTATGGCTACACCTTC. Residues: CASSPSPSGSYGYTF.

V usage is TRBV18 and J usage is TRBJ2-2; D may be TRBD2 (5 bases). CDR3 length: 14 amino acids. CDR1 KGHSH and CDR2 LQKENI come from the germline V gene. V lost 5 bases and J 0 bases, leaving 7 bases between the germline ends. The CDR3 loop is CASSAGANTGELFF. DNA for the CDR3: TGTGCCAGCTCAGCCGGGGCGAACACCGGGGAGCTGTTTTTT.

The rearrangement joins TRBV20-1 to TRBJ1-1; D unresolved. The CDR3 is 15 residues long. CDR1 is DFQATT and CDR2 is SNEGSKA in the germline V gene (reference sequence). V lost 3 bases to trimming and J lost 2 bases, with 16 bases between them. CDR3 residues: CSASLNLAGNTEAFF. CDR3 nucleotides: TGCAGTGCTAGTTTAAATCTGGCAGGAAACACTGAAGCTTTCTTT.

The V call is TRBV24-1, the J call TRBJ2-6, with 12 bases lining up with TRBD1. Per germline, CDR1 KGHDR and CDR2 SFDVKD. Trimming cost V 6 bases and J 4 bases; bases outside gene matches: 6. The CDR3 is made up of 17 amino acids. The CDR3 spells CATSPGQGAPGANVLTF. CDR3 sequence (DNA): TGTGCCACCAGTCCGGGACAGGGGGCGCCAGGGGCCAACGTCCTGACTTTC.

The chain recombines TRBV7-9 with TRBJ1-6; D is uncertain. The CDR3 contains 12 residues. V lost 11 bases and J 7 bases, leaving 12 bases between the germline ends. Germline CDR1 is SEHNR and CDR2 is FQNEAQ (reference sequence). The CDR3 region has the DNA TGTGCCGACGGAGATGTGAATTCACCCCTCCACTTT. Translating gives CADGDVNSPLHF.

The chain links TRBV10-3 to TRBJ1-1; 7 bases match TRBD1. J gave up 2 bases and V 7 bases, and 7 bases lay outside the gene matches. Germline V CDR1 and CDR2: ENHRY, SYGVKD. The CDR3 is made up of 14 amino acids. The CDR3 nucleotides are TGTGCCATCACTCCGACAGGGATTAACACTGAAGCTTTCTTT. Translating it yields CAITPTGINTEAFF.

This rearrangement joins TRBV4-1 to TRBJ1-5, with D uncertain. V was pared by 4 bases and J by 4 bases, with 14 bases between. The CDR3 has 15 residues. CDR1 is MGHRA, CDR2 YSYEKL, per germline. The CDR3 region is CASSRLGFLNQPQHF. For the CDR3, the DNA is TGCGCCAGCAGCCGTCTCGGGTTTTTGAATCAGCCCCAGCATTTT.

V and J are TRBV7-2 and TRBJ2-2; TRBD2 aligns across 16 bases. V trimming: 5 bases; J trimming: 7 bases; junction bases outside the gene matches: 7. This CDR3 is built from 17 residues. The V gene's germline CDR1 is SGHTA and CDR2 FQGNSA. The DNA of the CDR3 is TGTGCCAGCAGCCTGGGGACTAGCGGGAGGGCCGTCGGGGAGCTGTTTTTT. It is translated as CASSLGTSGRAVGELFF.